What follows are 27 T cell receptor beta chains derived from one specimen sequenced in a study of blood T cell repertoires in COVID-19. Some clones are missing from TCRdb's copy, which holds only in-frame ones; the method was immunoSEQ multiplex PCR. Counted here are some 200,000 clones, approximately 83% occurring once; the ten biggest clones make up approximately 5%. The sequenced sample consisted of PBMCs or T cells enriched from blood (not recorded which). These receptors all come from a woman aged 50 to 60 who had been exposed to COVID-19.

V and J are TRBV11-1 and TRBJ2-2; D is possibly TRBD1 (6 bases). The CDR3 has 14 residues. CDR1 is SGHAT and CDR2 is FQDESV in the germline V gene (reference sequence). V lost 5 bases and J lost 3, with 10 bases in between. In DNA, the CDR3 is TGTGCCAGCAGCACGGACAGACACACCGGGGAGCTGTTTTTT. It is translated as CASSTDRHTGELFF.

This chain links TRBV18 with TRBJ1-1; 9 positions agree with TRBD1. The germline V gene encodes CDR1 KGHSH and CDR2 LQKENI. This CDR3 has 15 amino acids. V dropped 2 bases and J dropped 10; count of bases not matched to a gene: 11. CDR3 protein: CASSPREGQGGLAFF. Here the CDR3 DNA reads TGTGCCAGCTCACCAAGAGAGGGACAGGGCGGATTAGCTTTCTTT.

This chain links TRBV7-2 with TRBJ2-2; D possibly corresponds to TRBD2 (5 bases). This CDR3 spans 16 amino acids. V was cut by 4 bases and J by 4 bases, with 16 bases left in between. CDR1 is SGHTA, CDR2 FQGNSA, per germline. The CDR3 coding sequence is TGTGCCAGCAGCTCCATTGGCCTCCGGGGCACCGGGGAGCTGTTTTTT. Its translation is CASSSIGLRGTGELFF. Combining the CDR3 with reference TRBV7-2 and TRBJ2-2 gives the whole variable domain GAGVSQSPSNKVTEKGKDVELRCDPISGHTALYWYRQSLGQGLEFLIYFQGNSAPDKSGLPSDRFSAERTGGSVSTLTIQRTQQEDSAVYLCASSSIGLRGTGELFFGEGSRLTVL.

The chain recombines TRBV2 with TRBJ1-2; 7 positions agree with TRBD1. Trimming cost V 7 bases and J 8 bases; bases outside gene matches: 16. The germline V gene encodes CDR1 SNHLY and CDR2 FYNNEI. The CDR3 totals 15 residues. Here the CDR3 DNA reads TGTGCCAGCAACCGAGTCATCTCCGGGACAGAAGGCTACACCTTC. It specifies CASNRVISGTEGYTF.

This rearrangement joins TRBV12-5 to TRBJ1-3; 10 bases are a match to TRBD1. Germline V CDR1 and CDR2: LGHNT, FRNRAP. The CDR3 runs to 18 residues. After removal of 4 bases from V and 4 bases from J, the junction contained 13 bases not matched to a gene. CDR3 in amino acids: CASGYSLLRQGAGNTIYF. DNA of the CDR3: TGTGCTAGTGGTTATTCACTCCTCCGACAGGGGGCCGGAAACACCATATATTTT.

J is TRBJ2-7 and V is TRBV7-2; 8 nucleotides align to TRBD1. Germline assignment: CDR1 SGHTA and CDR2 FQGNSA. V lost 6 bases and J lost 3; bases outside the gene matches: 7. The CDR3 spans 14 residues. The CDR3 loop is CASRGTGSGYEQYF. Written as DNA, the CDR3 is TGTGCCAGCAGGGGGACAGGTTCCGGCTACGAGCAGTACTTC.

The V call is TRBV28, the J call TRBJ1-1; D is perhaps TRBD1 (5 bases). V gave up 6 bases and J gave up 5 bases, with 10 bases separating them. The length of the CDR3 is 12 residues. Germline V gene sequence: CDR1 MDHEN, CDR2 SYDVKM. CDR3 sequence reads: CASSARGTEAFF. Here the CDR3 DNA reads TGTGCCAGCAGCGCCCGGGGGACTGAAGCTTTCTTT. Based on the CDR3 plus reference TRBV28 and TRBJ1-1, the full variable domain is DVKVTQSSRYLVKRTGEKVFLECVQDMDHENMFWYRQDPGLGLRLIYFSYDVKMKEKGDIPEGYSVSREKKERFSLILESASTNQTSMYLCASSARGTEAFFGQGTRLTVV.

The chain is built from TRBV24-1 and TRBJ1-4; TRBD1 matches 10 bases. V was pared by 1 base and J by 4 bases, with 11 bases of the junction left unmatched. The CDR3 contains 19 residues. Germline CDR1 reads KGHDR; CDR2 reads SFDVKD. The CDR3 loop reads CATSDFGTGEGDLNEKLFF. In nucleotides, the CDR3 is TGTGCCACCAGTGATTTCGGGACAGGGGAGGGGGACCTTAATGAAAAACTGTTTTTT.

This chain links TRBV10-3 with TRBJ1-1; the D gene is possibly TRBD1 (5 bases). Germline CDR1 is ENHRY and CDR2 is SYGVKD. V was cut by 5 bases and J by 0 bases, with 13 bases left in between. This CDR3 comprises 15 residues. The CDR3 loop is CAISRSRDLNTEAFF. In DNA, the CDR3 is TGTGCCATCAGTCGCTCGCGGGACCTGAACACTGAAGCTTTCTTT.

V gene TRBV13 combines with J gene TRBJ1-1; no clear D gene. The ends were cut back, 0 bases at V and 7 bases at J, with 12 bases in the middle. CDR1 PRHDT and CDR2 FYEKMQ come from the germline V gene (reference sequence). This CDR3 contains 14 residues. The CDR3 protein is CASSLGLTDGEAFF. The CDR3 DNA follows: TGTGCCAGCAGCTTAGGCCTCACAGACGGTGAAGCTTTCTTT. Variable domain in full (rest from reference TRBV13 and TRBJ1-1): AAGVIQSPRHLIKEKRETATLKCYPIPRHDTVYWYQQGPGQDPQFLISFYEKMQSDKGSIPDRFSAQQFSDYHSELNMSSLELGDSALYFCASSLGLTDGEAFFGQGTRLTVV.

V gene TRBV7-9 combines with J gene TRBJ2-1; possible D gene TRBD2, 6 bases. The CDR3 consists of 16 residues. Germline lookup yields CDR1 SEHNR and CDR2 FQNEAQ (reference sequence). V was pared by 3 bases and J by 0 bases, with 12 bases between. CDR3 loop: CASSFSLASSYNEQFF. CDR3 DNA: TGTGCCAGCAGCTTCTCCCTAGCGAGCTCCTACAATGAGCAGTTCTTC.

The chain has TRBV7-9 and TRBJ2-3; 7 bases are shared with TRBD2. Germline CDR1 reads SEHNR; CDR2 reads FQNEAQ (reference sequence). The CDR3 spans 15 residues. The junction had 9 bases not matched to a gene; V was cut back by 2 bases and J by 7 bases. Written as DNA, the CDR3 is TGTGCCAGCAGCTTACCGACTAGCATTCCACATACGCAGTATTTT. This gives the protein CASSLPTSIPHTQYF.

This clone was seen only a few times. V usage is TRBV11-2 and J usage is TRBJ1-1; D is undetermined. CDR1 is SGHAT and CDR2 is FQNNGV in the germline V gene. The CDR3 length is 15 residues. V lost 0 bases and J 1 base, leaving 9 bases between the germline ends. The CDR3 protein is CASSLEFQANTEAFF. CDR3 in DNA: TGTGCCAGCAGCTTAGAATTTCAGGCGAACACTGAAGCTTTCTTT.

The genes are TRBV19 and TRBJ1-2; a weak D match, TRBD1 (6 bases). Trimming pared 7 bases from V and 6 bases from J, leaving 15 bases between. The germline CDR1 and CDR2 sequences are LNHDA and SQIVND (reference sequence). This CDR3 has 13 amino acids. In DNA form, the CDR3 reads TGTGCCAGTAACACACAGGGTAGAAATGGCTACACCTTC. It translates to CASNTQGRNGYTF.

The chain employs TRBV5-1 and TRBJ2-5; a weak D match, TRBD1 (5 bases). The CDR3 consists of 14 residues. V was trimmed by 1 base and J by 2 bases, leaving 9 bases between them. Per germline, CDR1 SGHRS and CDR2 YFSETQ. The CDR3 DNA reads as TGCGCCAGCAGCTTGAAGGGGCCGCAAGAGACCCAGTACTTC. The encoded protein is CASSLKGPQETQYF.

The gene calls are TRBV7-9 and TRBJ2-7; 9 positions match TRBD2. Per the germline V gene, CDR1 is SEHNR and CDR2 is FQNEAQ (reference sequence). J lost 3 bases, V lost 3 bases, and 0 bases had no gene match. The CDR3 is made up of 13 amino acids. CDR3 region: CASSLRGGYEQYF. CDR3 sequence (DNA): TGTGCCAGCAGCTTGCGGGGGGGCTACGAGCAGTACTTC.

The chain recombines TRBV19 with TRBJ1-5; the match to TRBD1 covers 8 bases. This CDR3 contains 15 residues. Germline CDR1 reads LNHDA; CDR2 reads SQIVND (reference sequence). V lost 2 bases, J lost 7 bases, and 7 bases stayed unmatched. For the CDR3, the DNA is TGTGCCAGTAGTATAAGGGGCAGGGGGCACCAGCCCCAGCATTTT. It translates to CASSIRGRGHQPQHF.

CDR3: CASSEGAAVVDGYTF. As DNA, the CDR3 is TGTGCCAGCAGTGAGGGGGCGGCCGTGGTGGATGGCTACACCTTC. This chain uses TRBV2 with TRBJ1-2; a weak D match, TRBD1 (6 bases). CDR1 is SNHLY and CDR2 is FYNNEI in the germline V gene. The CDR3 length is 15 residues. V gave up 3 bases and J gave up 6 bases, with 17 bases separating them.

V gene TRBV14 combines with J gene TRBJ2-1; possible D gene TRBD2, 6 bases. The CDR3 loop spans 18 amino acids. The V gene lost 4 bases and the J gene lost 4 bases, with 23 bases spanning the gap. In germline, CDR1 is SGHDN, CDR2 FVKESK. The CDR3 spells CASSRWARGTPGYNEQFF. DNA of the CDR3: TGTGCCAGCAGCCGATGGGCTCGGGGGACGCCCGGGTACAATGAGCAGTTCTTC.

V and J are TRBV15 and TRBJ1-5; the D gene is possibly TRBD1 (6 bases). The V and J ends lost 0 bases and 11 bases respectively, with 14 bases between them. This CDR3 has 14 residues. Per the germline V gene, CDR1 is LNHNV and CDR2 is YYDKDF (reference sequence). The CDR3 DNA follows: TGTGCCACCAGCAGAGATCAGGGGATATCAGCCCAGCATTTT. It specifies CATSRDQGISAQHF.

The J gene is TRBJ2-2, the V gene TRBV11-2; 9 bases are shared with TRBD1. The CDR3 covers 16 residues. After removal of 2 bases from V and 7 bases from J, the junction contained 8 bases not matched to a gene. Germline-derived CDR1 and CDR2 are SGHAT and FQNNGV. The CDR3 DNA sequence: TGTGCCAGCAGCTTAACAGGGGGCGTCGGGATCGGGGAGCTGTTTTTT. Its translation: CASSLTGGVGIGELFF.

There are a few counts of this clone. The CDR3 region is CASSLPGQGISEAFF. The CDR3 DNA reads as TGTGCCAGCTCACTACCGGGACAGGGGATTTCTGAAGCTTTCTTT. J is TRBJ1-1 and V is TRBV18; TRBD1 matches 10 bases. The CDR3 extends over 15 amino acids. V was clipped by 4 bases and J by 6 bases; unmatched bases: 8. Germline loops: CDR1 KGHSH, CDR2 LQKENI.

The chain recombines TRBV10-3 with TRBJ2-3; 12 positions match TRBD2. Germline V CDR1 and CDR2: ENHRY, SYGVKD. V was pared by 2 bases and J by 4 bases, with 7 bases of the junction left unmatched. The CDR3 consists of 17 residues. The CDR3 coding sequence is TGTGCCATCAGTGAGCCCCGACTAGCGGGGGAAGCAGATACGCAGTATTTT. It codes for CAISEPRLAGEADTQYF.

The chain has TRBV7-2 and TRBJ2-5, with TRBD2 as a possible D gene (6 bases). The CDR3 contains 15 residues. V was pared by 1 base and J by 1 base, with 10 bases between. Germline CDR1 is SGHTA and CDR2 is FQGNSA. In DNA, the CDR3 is TGTGCCAGCAGCTTAGTGGACGGGGGCCAAGAGACCCAGTACTTC. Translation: CASSLVDGGQETQYF.

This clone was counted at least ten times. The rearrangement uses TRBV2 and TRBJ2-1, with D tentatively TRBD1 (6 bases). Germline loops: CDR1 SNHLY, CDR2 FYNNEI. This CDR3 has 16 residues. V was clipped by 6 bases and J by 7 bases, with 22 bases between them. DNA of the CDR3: TGTGCCAGCAGCCCCGGTGGGGGCTCCCACACAAATGAGCAGTTCTTC. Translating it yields CASSPGGGSHTNEQFF.

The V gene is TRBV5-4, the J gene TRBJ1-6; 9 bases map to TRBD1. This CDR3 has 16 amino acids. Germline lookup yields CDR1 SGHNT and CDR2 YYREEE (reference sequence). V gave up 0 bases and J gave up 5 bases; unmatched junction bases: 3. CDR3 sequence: CASSLGRDRDNSPLHF. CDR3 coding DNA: TGTGCCAGCAGCTTGGGGCGGGACAGGGATAATTCACCCCTCCACTTT.

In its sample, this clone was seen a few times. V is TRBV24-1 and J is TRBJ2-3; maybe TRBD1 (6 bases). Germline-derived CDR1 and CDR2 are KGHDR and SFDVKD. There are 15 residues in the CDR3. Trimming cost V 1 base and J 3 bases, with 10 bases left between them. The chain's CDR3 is CATSDLDQGTDTQYF. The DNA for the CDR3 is TGTGCCACCAGTGATTTAGACCAGGGGACAGATACGCAGTATTTT.